A single sample gave rise to the 6 T cell receptor beta chains below, sequenced in a study of T cell changes during pregnancy in multiple sclerosis (dated by TCRdb to 2018 to 2020). Library method: the immunoSEQ multiplex PCR assay. TCRdb took this table from immuneACCESS and kept in-frame rearrangements with V and J called. Such tables lack part of the clones; where checked against another copy, unresolved V genes explain under half of the gap, and the rest is unexplained. For this sample the table gives about 72,000 clones, of which roughly 91% were detected only once. Under 0.9% of the sample is taken by the ten largest. The sequencing here drew on peripheral blood, taken in the third trimester of pregnancy. All receptors come from a female donor in good health, enrolled as a control in a pregnancy study.

CDR3 amino acids: CASSYRGTYNEQFF. CDR3 nucleotides: TGTGCCAGCAGTTACAGGGGCACCTACAATGAGCAGTTCTTC. The chain has TRBV6-5 and TRBJ2-1; weak D call: TRBD1 (5 bases). The CDR3 contains 14 residues. V was pared by 2 bases and J by 2 bases, with 7 bases between. CDR1 and CDR2 from the germline V gene are MNHEY and SVGAGI.

V usage is TRBV21-1 and J usage is TRBJ1-2; no check of the table's D call, TRBD1, against the DNA was made. TRBV21-1 is a listed pseudogene. The CDR3 runs to 14 residues. The CDR3 region is CASSPGPSNYGYTF. The CDR3 DNA reads TGTGCCAGCAGCCCAGGGCCATCTAACTATGGCTACACCTTC.

The V call is TRBV29-1, the J call TRBJ1-2, with 10 nucleotides matching TRBD1. J was trimmed by 1 base and V by 5 bases; bases with no gene match: 4. CDR1 and CDR2 (germline): SQVTM, ANQGSEA. The CDR3 sequence is 14 residues long. The CDR3 nucleotides are TGCAGCGTTACGACAGGGGGCGATAACTATGGCTACACCTTC. It translates to CSVTTGGDNYGYTF.

This chain joins TRBV11-2 and TRBJ2-7; TRBD2 agrees at 7 bases. CDR1 is SGHAT, CDR2 FQNNGV, per germline. The J segment lost 3 bases and the V segment lost 5 bases, leaving 10 bases of the junction unmatched. There are 15 residues in the CDR3. The CDR3 region has the DNA TGTGCCAGCAGCCACCGAGAAGCGGGAATCTACGAGCAGTACTTC. It specifies CASSHREAGIYEQYF.

V gene TRBV11-3 combines with J gene TRBJ2-2; D uncertain. V lost 5 bases and J lost 1, with 8 bases in between. From germline, CDR1 is SGHNT and CDR2 YENEEA. CDR3 size: 14 residues. The CDR3: CASSPPRNTGELFF. The CDR3 DNA sequence: TGTGCCAGCAGCCCCCCCCGGAACACCGGGGAGCTGTTTTTT.

The chain links TRBV6-5 to TRBJ2-5; D might be TRBD2 (5 bases). The germline V and J ends were trimmed by 6 bases and 3 bases, with 14 bases remaining between them. CDR3 size: 14 residues. The germline CDR1 and CDR2 sequences are MNHEY and SVGAGI. The CDR3 here is CASSPAGGKETQYF. CDR3 coding DNA: TGTGCCAGCAGCCCTGCGGGTGGGAAAGAGACCCAGTACTTC.